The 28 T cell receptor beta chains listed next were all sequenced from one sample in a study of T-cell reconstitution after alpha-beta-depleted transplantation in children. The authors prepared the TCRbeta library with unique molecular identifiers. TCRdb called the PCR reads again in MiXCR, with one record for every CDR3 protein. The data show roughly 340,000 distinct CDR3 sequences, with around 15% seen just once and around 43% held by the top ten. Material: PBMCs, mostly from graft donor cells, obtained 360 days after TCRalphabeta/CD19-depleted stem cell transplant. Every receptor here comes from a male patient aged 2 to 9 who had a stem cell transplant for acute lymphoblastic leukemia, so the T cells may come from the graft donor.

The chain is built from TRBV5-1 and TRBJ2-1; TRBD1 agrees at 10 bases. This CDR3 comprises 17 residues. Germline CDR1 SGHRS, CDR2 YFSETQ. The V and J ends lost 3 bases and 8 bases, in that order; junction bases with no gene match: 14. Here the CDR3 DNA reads TGCGCCAGCAGCTCGCGACCACCGGGACAGGGGAAAGATGAGCAGTTCTTC. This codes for CASSSRPPGQGKDEQFF.

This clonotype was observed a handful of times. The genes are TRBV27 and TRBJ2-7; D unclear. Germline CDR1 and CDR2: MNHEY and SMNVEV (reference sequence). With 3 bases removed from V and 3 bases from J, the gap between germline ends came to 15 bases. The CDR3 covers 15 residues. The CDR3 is CASSLDATGFYEQYF. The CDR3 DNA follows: TGTGCCAGCAGTTTGGACGCGACCGGCTTCTACGAGCAGTACTTC.

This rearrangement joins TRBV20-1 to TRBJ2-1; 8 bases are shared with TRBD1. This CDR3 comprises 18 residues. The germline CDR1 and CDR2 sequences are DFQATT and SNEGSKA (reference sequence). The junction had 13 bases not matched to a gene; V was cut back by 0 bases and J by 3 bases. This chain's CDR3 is CSARDRGPFRLYYNEQFF. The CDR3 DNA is TGCAGTGCTAGAGACAGGGGGCCTTTTCGACTCTACTACAATGAGCAGTTCTTC.

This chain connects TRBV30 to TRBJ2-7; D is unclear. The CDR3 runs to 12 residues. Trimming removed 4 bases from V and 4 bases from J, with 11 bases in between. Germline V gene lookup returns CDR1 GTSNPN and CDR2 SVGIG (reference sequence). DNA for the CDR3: TGTGCCTGGAACACCTATCGTTACGAGCAGTACTTC. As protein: CAWNTYRYEQYF.

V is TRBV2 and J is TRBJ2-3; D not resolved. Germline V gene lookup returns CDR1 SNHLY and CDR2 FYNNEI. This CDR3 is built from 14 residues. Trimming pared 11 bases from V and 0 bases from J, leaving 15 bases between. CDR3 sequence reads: CAGVSASSTDTQYF. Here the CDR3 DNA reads TGTGCCGGCGTTAGTGCTTCTAGCACAGATACGCAGTATTTT.

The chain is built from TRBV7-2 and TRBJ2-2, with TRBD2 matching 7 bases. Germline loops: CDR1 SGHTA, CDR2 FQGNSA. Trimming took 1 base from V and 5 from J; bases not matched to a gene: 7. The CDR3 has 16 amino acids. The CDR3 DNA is TGTGCCAGCAGCTTAGTGGGTGCGGGAGTGACCGGGGAGCTGTTTTTT. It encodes CASSLVGAGVTGELFF.

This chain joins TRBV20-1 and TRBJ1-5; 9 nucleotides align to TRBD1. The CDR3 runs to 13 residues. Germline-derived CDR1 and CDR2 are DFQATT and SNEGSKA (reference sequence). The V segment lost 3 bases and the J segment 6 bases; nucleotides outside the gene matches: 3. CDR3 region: CSARDRGGQPQHF. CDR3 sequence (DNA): TGCAGTGCTAGGGACAGGGGAGGTCAGCCCCAGCATTTT.

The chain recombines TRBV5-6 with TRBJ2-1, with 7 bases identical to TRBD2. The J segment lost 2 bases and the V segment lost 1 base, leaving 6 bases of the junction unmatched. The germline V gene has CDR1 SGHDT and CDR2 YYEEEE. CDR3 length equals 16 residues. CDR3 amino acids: CASSLRASGAYNEQFF. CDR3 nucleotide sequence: TGTGCCAGCAGCTTGAGGGCTAGCGGTGCCTACAATGAGCAGTTCTTC. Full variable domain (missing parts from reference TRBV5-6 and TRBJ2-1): DAGVTQSPTHLIKTRGQQVTLRCSPKSGHDTVSWYQQALGQGPQFIFQYYEEEERQRGNFPDRFSGHQFPNYSSELNVNALLLGDSALYLCASSLRASGAYNEQFFGPGTRLTVL.

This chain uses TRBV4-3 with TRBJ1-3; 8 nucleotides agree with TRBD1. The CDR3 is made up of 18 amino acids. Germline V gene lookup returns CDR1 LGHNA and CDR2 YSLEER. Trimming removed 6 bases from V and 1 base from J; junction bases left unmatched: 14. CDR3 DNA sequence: TGCGCCAGCAGTTCAGGCAGGGGGCACTCAGCTTCTGGAAACACCATATATTTT. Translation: CASSSGRGHSASGNTIYF.

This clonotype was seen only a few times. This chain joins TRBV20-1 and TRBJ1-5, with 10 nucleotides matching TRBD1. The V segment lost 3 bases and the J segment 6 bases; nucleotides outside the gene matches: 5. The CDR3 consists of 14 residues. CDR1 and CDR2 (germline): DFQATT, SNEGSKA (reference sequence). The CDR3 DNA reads TGCAGTGCTAGCCCGGGACAGGGGACTCAGCCCCAGCATTTT. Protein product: CSASPGQGTQPQHF.

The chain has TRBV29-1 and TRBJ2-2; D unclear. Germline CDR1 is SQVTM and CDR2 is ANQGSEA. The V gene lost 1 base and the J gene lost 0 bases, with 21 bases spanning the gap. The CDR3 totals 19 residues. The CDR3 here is CSVEAPGYSPRANTGELFF. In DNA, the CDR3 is TGCAGCGTTGAAGCCCCAGGATATAGCCCCCGCGCGAACACCGGGGAGCTGTTTTTT.

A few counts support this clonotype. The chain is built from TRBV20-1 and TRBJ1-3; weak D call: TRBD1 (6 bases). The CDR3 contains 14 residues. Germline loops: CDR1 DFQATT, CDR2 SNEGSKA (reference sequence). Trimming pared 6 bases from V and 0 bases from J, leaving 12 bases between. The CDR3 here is CSAPDRRSGNTIYF. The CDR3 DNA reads TGCAGTGCACCTGACAGGCGCTCTGGAAACACCATATATTTT.

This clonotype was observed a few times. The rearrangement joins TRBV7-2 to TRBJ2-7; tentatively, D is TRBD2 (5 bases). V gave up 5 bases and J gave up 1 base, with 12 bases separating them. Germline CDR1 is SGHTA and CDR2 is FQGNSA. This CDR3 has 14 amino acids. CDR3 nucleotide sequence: TGTGCCAGCAGCGTCCGGGAAGGGTCCTACGAGCAGTACTTC. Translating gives CASSVREGSYEQYF.

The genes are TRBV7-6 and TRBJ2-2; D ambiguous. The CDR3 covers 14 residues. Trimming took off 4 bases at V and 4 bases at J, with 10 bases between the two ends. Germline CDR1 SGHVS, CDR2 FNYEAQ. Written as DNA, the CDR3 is TGTGCCAGCAGCTCACTCCGAGCCACCGGGGAGCTGTTTTTT. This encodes CASSSLRATGELFF.

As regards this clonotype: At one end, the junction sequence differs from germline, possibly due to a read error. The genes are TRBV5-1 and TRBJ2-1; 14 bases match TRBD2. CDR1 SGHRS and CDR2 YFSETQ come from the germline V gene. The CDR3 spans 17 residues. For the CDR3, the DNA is TGCGCCAGAAGCTTGGTCGGGACTAGCGGGAGAGGGAATGAGCAGTTCTTC. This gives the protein CARSLVGTSGRGNEQFF.

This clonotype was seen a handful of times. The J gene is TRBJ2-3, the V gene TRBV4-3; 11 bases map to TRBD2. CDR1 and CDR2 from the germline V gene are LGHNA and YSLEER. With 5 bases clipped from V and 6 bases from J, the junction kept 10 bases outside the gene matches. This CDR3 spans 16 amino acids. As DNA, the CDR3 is TGCGCCAGCAGCACACAACTAGCGGGAGTTGGGGATACGCAGTATTTT. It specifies CASSTQLAGVGDTQYF.

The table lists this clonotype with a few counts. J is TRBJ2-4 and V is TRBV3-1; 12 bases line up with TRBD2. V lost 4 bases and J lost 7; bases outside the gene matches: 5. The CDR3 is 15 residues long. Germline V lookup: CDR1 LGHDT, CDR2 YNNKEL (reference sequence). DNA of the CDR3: TGTGCCAGCAGCCTCCTAGCGGGAGGGCAGAACATTCAGTACTTC. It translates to CASSLLAGGQNIQYF. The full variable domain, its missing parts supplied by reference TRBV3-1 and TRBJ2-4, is DTAVSQTPKYLVTQMGNDKSIKCEQNLGHDTMYWYKQDSKKFLKIMFSYNNKELIINETVPNRFSPKSPDKAHLNLHINSLELGDSAVYFCASSLLAGGQNIQYFGAGTRLSVL.

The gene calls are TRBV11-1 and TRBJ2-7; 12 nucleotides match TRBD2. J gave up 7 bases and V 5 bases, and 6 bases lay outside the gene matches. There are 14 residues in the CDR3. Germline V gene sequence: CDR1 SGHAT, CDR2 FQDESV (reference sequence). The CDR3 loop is CASSTTSGSWEQYF. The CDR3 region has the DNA TGTGCCAGCAGCACGACTAGCGGGAGCTGGGAGCAGTACTTC.

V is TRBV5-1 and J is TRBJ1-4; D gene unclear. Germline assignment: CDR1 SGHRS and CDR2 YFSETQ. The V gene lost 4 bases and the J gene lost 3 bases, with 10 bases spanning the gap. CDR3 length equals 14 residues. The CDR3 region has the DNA TGCGCCAGCAGCAGCGGGAGTGCTAATGAAAAACTGTTTTTT. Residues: CASSSGSANEKLFF.

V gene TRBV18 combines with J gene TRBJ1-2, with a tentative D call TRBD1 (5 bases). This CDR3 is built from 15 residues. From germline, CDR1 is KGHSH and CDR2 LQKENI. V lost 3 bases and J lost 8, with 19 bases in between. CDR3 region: CASSPRTGTQGGYTF. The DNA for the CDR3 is TGTGCCAGCTCACCTAGGACCGGGACTCAGGGCGGCTACACCTTC.

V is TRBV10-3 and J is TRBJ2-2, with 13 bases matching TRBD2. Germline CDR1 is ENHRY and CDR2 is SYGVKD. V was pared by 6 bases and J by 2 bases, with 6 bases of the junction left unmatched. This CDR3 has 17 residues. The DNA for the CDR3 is TGTGCCATCAGGAAACTAGCGGGAGGGCCTAACACCGGGGAGCTGTTTTTT. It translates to CAIRKLAGGPNTGELFF.

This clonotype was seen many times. The CDR3: CSVAGTGNTGELFF. CDR3 coding DNA: TGCAGCGTTGCCGGGACCGGCAACACCGGGGAGCTGTTTTTT. The rearrangement joins TRBV29-1 to TRBJ2-2, with D possibly being TRBD1 or TRBD2 (5 bases each). The length of the CDR3 is 14 residues. Trimming left V 4 bases short and J 2 bases short, with 11 bases between. From germline, CDR1 is SQVTM and CDR2 ANQGSEA.

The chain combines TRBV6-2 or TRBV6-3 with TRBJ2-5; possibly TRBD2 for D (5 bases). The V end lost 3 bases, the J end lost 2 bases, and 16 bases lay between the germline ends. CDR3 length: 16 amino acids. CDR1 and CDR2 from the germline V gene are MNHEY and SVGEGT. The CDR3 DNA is TGTGCCAGCAGTTATACCCGGGGAAGGCGACAAGAGACCCAGTACTTC. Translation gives CASSYTRGRRQETQYF.

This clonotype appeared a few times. CDR3 sequence (DNA): TGTGCCAGCGGGACCCACCCAAATGAGCAGTTCTTC. Translating it yields CASGTHPNEQFF. J is TRBJ2-1 and V is TRBV2; D is perhaps TRBD1 or TRBD2 (5 bases each). Germline V gives CDR1 SNHLY, CDR2 FYNNEI. Trimming shortened V by 8 bases and J by 7 bases, and 12 bases separated the two germline ends. CDR3 size: 12 residues. The full variable domain, rest sourced from reference TRBV2 and TRBJ2-1, is EPEVTQTPSHQVTQMGQEVILRCVPISNHLYFYWYRQILGQKVEFLVSFYNNEISEKSEIFDDQFSVERPDGSNFTLKIRSTKLEDSAMYFCASGTHPNEQFFGPGTRLTVL.

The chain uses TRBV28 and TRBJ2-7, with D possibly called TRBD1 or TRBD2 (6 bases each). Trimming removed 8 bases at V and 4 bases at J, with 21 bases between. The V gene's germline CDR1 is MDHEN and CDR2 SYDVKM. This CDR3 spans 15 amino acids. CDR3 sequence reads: CASEGIGGPLYEQYF. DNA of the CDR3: TGTGCCAGCGAGGGAATCGGGGGCCCGCTTTACGAGCAGTACTTC.

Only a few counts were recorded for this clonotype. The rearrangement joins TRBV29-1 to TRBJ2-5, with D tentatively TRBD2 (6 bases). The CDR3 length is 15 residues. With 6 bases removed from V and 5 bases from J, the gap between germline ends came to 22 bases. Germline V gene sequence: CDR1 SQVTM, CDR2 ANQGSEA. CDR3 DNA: TGCAGCGTGGGGCAAACCGGGAGTGTGGTGGAGACCCAGTACTTC. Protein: CSVGQTGSVVETQYF.

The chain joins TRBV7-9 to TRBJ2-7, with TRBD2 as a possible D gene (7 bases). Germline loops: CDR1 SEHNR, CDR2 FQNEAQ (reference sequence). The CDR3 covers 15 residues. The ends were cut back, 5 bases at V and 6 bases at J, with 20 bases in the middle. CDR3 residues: CASSPPGGRALEQYF. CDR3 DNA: TGTGCCAGCAGCCCGCCGGGGGGCAGGGCTCTCGAGCAGTACTTC.

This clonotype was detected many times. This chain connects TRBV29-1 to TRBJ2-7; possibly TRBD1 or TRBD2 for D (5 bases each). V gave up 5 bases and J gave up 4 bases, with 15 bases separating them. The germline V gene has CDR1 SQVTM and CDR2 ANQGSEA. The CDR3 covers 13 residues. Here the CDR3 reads CSVTGPLNYEQYF. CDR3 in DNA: TGCAGCGTTACGGGACCATTAAATTACGAGCAGTACTTC.